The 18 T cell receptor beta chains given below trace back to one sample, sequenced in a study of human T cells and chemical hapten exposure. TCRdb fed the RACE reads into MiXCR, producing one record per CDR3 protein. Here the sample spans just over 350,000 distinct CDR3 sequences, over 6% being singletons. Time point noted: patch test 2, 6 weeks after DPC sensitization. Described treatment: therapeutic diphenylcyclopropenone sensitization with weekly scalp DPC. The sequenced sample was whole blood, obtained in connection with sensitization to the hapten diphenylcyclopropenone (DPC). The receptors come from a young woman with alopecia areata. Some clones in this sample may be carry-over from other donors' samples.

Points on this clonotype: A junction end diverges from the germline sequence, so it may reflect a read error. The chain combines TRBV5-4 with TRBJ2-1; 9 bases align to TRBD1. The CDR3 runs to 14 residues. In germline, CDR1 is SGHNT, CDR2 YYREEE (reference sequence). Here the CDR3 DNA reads TGTGCCAGCAGCCTGGGACAGGGTAACAATGAGCAGTCCTTC. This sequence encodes CASSLGQGNNEQSF.

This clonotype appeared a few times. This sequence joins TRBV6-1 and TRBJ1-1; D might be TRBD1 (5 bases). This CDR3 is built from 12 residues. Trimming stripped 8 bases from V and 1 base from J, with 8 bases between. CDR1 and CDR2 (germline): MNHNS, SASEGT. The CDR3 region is CASEGWNTEAFF. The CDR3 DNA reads TGTGCCAGCGAGGGGTGGAACACTGAAGCTTTCTTT.

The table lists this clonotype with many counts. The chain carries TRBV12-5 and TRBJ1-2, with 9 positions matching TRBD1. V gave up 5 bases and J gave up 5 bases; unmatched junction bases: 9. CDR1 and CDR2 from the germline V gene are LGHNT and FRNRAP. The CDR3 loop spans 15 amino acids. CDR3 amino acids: CASGPQGAFGYGYTF. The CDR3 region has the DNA TGTGCTAGTGGTCCACAGGGGGCGTTTGGGTATGGCTACACCTTC.

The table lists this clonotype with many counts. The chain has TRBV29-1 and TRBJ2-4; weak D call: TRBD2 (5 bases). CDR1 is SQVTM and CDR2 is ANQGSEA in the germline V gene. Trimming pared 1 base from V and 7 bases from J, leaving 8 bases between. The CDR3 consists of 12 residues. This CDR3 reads CSVEGTGNIQYF. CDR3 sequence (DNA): TGCAGCGTTGAAGGAACGGGGAACATTCAGTACTTC. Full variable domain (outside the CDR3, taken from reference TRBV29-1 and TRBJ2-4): SAVISQKPSRDICQRGTSLTIQCQVDSQVTMMFWYRQQPGQSLTLIATANQGSEATYESGFVIDKFPISRPNLTFSTLTVSNMSPEDSSIYLCSVEGTGNIQYFGAGTRLSVL.

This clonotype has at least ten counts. The CDR3 sequence: CASSLGGGGNQPQHF. The CDR3, as DNA: TGTGCCAGCAGTTTAGGCGGGGGCGGCAATCAGCCCCAGCATTTT. The rearrangement joins TRBV28 to TRBJ1-5; tentative D call: TRBD1 (6 bases). The CDR3 runs to 15 residues. In germline, CDR1 is MDHEN, CDR2 SYDVKM. Trimming pared 2 bases from V and 2 bases from J, leaving 10 bases between.

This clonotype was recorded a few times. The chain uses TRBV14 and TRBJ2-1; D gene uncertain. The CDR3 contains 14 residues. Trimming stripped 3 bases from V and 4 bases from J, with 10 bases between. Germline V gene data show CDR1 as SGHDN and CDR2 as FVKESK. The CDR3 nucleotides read TGTGCCAGCAGCCAGGGATTTCGGTACAATGAGCAGTTCTTC. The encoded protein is CASSQGFRYNEQFF.

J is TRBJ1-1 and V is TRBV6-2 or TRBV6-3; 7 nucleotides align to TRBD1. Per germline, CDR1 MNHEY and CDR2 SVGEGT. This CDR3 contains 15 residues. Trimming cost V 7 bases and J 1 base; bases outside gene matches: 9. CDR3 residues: CASTLLGTENTEAFF. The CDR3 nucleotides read TGTGCCAGCACTCTTCTTGGGACAGAGAACACTGAAGCTTTCTTT.

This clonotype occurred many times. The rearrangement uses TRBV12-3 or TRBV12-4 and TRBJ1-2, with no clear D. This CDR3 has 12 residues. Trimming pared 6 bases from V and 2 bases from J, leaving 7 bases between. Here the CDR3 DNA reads TGTGCCAGCAGCCCCCACAACTATGGCTACACCTTC. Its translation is CASSPHNYGYTF.

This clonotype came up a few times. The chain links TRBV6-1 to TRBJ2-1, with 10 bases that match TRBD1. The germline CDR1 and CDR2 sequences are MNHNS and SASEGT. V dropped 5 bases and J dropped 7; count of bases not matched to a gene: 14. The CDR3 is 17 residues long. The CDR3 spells CASSLPTGTGANNEQFF. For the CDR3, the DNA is TGTGCCAGCAGTTTACCTACCGGGACAGGGGCTAATAATGAGCAGTTCTTC.

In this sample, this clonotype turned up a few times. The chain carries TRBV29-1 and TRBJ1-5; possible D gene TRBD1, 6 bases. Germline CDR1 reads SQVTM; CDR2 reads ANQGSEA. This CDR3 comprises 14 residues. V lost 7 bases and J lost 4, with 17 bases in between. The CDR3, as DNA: TGCAGCGCCCTTATAGGAGGGGGTAATCAGCCCCAGCATTTT. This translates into CSALIGGGNQPQHF.

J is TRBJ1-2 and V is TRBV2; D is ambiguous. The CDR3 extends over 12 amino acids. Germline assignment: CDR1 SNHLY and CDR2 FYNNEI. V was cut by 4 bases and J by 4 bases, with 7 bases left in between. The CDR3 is CASSADSYGYTF. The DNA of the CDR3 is TGTGCCAGCAGTGCAGACTCCTATGGCTACACCTTC.

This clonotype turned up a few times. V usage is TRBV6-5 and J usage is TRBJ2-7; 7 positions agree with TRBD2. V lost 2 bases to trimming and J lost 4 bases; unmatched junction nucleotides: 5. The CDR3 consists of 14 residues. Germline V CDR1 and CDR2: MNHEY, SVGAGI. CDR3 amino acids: CASSYAGETYEQYF. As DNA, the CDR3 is TGTGCCAGCAGTTACGCGGGAGAAACTTACGAGCAGTACTTC.

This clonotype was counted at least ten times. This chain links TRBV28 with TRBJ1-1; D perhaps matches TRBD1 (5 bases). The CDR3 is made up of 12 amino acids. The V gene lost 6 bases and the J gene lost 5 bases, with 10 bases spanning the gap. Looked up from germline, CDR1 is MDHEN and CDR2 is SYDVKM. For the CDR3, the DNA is TGTGCCAGCAGGTGGGGGGAAACTGAAGCTTTCTTT. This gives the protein CASRWGETEAFF.

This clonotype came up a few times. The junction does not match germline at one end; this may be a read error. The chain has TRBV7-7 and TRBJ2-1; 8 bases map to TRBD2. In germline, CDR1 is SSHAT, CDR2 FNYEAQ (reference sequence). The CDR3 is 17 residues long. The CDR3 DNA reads TGTGCTAGCAGCTTAGCGCGGTTAGCGGGGCTGTACAATGAGCAGTTCTTC. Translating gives CASSLARLAGLYNEQFF.

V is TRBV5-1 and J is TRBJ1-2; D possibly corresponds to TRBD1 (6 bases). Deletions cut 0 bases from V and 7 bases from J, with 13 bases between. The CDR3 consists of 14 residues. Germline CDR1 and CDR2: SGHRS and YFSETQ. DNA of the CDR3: TGCGCCAGCAGCTTGGCTGGCAGGGGATCTGGCTACACCTTC. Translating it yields CASSLAGRGSGYTF.

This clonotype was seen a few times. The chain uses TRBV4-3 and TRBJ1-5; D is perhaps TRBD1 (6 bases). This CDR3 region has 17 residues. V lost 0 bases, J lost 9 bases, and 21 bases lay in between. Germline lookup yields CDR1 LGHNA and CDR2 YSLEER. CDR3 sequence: CASSQEILGHSKWPQHF. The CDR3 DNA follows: TGCGCCAGCAGCCAAGAGATCCTGGGACATAGCAAGTGGCCCCAGCATTTT.

The CDR3 region has the DNA TGTGCCAGCAGTTCGTGGCGGGCCGGGGGGCAGCCCCAGCATTTT. Translation: CASSSWRAGGQPQHF. This chain uses TRBV6-5 with TRBJ1-5, with D tentatively TRBD1 (5 bases). Germline lookup yields CDR1 MNHEY and CDR2 SVGAGI. The CDR3 has 15 amino acids. Between the trimmed V and J ends, which lost 4 bases and 7 bases, there was a span of 17 bases.

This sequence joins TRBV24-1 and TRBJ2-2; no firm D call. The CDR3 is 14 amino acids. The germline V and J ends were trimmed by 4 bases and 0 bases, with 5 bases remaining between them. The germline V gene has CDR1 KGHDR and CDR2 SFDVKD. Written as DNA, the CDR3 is TGTGCCACCAGTGAGACCGCGAACACCGGGGAGCTGTTTTTT. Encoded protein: CATSETANTGELFF.